The clone carrying this T cell receptor beta chain rates as large. Its antigen remains unidentified. Gene names follow the mouse nomenclature. Read sequence stops 1 residue before the CDR3 end, and the germline J gene provides the missing end. These data belong to a study of tissue T cells after allogeneic stem cell transplantation. This CDR3 spans 15 amino acids. J lost 7 bases, V lost 0 bases, and 6 bases had no gene match. The germline V gene encodes CDR1 LGHNA and CDR2 YSYQKL. Time point described: mouse harvest day 14 after allogeneic transplant. The graft held 10^6 splenic CD5+ T cells and 10^7 T-cell-depleted bone marrow cells. This mouse GVHD model was MHC-mismatched B6 to BALB/c, profiled day 7 or 14. Study outcomes and limitations: Tissue-detected TCR repertoire was only partly captured by blood and spleen T cells. Motif-based clustering found tissue-specific repertoire signatures shared across patients, though few clones were shared.

The method was immunoSEQ multiplex PCR; TCRdb's version includes in-frame clones alone and lacks a portion of them. The profile shows 2,000 to 3,000 clones, 47% of them singletons. The sequence was collected from a female BALB/c mouse given C57BL/6 T cells with graft-versus-host disease after an allogeneic hematopoietic cell transplant. Specimen: gut tissue. This chain links TRBV2 with TRBJ2-1; 7 nucleotides agree with TRBD2. The CDR3 DNA, read in part, is TGTGCCAGCAGCCAAGAAACTGGGGCTAGGGCTGAGCAGTTC. Its translation: CASSQETGARAEQF. The full CDR3 reads CASSQETGARAEQFF.